One sample yielded the 22 T cell receptor beta chains listed below, sequenced in a study of cytomegalovirus exposure and HLA in healthy donors. The PCR had 60 Vbeta and 13 Jbeta primers. Generated by immunoSEQ multiplex PCR, the TCRdb table keeps only in-frame clones and is missing some. This sample has some 170,000 clones, with roughly 79% found just once. Sequenced input: PBMCs. The receptors come from a woman aged 18-29 years in good health and CMV-seropositive.

The rearrangement uses TRBV4-3 and TRBJ2-7; TRBD2 matches 8 bases. The CDR3 spans 15 residues. Germline V gene data show CDR1 as LGHNA and CDR2 as YSLEER. V lost 3 bases and J lost 2; bases outside the gene matches: 6. The CDR3: CASSQTPGLAYEQYF. The CDR3, as DNA: TGCGCCAGCAGCCAGACCCCGGGACTAGCCTACGAGCAGTACTTC.

The rearrangement uses TRBV7-9 and TRBJ1-1, with a possible D match to TRBD1 (6 bases). Trimming removed 8 bases from V and 5 bases from J, with 21 bases in between. The CDR3 runs 15 residues. Germline lookup yields CDR1 SEHNR and CDR2 FQNEAQ (reference sequence). CDR3 loop: CASGDRGGWGTEAFF. For the CDR3, the DNA is TGTGCCAGCGGAGATAGGGGGGGGTGGGGAACTGAAGCTTTCTTT.

This clone was seen just once. This chain links TRBV11-2 with TRBJ2-1; D remains unclear. Germline V gives CDR1 SGHAT, CDR2 FQNNGV. This CDR3 comprises 12 residues. V dropped 5 bases and J dropped 6 bases, with 8 bases sitting between them. The CDR3 nucleotides are TGTGCCAGCAGCCCGCTAGGCAATGAGCAGTTCTTC. Translating gives CASSPLGNEQFF.

The chain combines TRBV23-1 with TRBJ1-5; maybe TRBD1 (5 bases). TRBV23-1 is recorded as an ORF, its role being uncertain. The germline V and J ends were trimmed by 2 bases and 5 bases, with 7 bases remaining between them. The CDR3 is 13 residues long. For the CDR3, the DNA is TGCGCCAGCAGTCAAGGGGGGGATCAGCCCCAGCATTTT. It is translated as CASSQGGDQPQHF.

The V gene is TRBV7-8, the J gene TRBJ2-7, with D possibly matching TRBD1 (6 bases). V was clipped by 1 base and J by 2 bases, with 15 bases between them. The CDR3 has 16 amino acids. From germline, CDR1 is SGHVS and CDR2 FQNEAQ. The CDR3 DNA is TGTGCCAGCAGCTTAGGGTCGGGCAGGGACACCTACGAGCAGTACTTC. Its translation is CASSLGSGRDTYEQYF. The full variable domain, its missing parts supplied by reference TRBV7-8 and TRBJ2-7, is GAGVSQSPRYKVAKRGQDVALRCDPISGHVSLFWYQQALGQGPEFLTYFQNEAQLDKSGLPSDRFFAERPEGSVSTLKIQRTQQEDSAVYLCASSLGSGRDTYEQYFGPGTRLTVT.

The V gene is TRBV6-5, the J gene TRBJ1-4; TRBD1 is a possible D gene (5 bases). Trimming pared 4 bases from V and 4 bases from J, leaving 13 bases between. Germline lookup yields CDR1 MNHEY and CDR2 SVGAGI. The CDR3 is 15 residues long. CDR3 residues: CASSLGLSDNEKLFF. Written as DNA, the CDR3 is TGTGCCAGCAGTTTGGGACTTTCTGATAATGAAAAACTGTTTTTT.

The genes are TRBV7-3 and TRBJ2-5; 7 bases align to TRBD2. V was pared by 4 bases and J by 1 base, with 6 bases of the junction left unmatched. The CDR3 length is 15 residues. From germline, CDR1 is SGHTA and CDR2 FQGTGA. Here the CDR3 DNA reads TGTGCCAGCAGCTCGATAGCGGGTCCCCAAGAGACCCAGTACTTC. Its protein is CASSSIAGPQETQYF.

The chain carries TRBV11-3 and TRBJ1-1; D is perhaps TRBD1 (6 bases). Deletions cut 0 bases from V and 2 bases from J, with 22 bases between. CDR3 size: 19 residues. Germline V lookup: CDR1 SGHNT, CDR2 YENEEA. As DNA, the CDR3 is TGTGCCAGCAGCTTAGATGGAACGAGGACAGAAGAAATAAACACTGAAGCTTTCTTT. Its translation is CASSLDGTRTEEINTEAFF.

The rearrangement links TRBV5-1 to TRBJ1-1; unclear D gene. CDR1 SGHRS and CDR2 YFSETQ come from the germline V gene. The V end lost 3 bases, the J end lost 0 bases, and 15 bases lay between the germline ends. CDR3 length equals 16 residues. The CDR3 sequence: CASSSLWREMNTEAFF. The CDR3 bases are TGCGCCAGCAGCTCCCTCTGGAGGGAGATGAACACTGAAGCTTTCTTT.

The chain employs TRBV28 and TRBJ2-3; D uncertain. V was cut by 6 bases and J by 2 bases, with 12 bases left in between. The CDR3 is made up of 14 amino acids. Germline values: CDR1 MDHEN, CDR2 SYDVKM. The CDR3 spells CASSHFSSTDTQYF. The CDR3, as DNA: TGTGCCAGCAGCCACTTTTCTTCCACAGATACGCAGTATTTT.

The chain employs TRBV7-6 and TRBJ1-1; weak D call: TRBD1 (5 bases). The CDR3 sequence is 14 residues long. V was trimmed by 8 bases and J by 5 bases, leaving 18 bases between them. The V gene's germline CDR1 is SGHVS and CDR2 FNYEAQ. This CDR3 reads CASSIGGEGTEAFF. The CDR3, as DNA: TGTGCCAGCTCCATAGGCGGGGAGGGGACTGAAGCTTTCTTT.

The gene calls are TRBV2 and TRBJ2-1, with a weak D call TRBD1 (5 bases). Trimming left V 4 bases short and J 1 base short, with 8 bases between. Germline-derived CDR1 and CDR2 are SNHLY and FYNNEI. CDR3 size: 14 residues. The CDR3, as DNA: TGTGCCAGCAGTGCCGCAGGGTCCTACAATGAGCAGTTCTTC. Its translation: CASSAAGSYNEQFF.

This clone was found once. The chain employs TRBV11-1 and TRBJ1-2, with TRBD1 identical over 9 bases. The ends lost 5 bases at V and 3 bases at J; junction bases unmatched: 7. The CDR3 consists of 15 residues. CDR1 is SGHAT, CDR2 FQDESV, per germline (reference sequence). CDR3 residues: CASSPFGDRDYGYTF. CDR3 DNA sequence: TGTGCCAGCAGCCCTTTTGGGGACAGGGACTATGGCTACACCTTC.

The J gene is TRBJ2-7, the V gene TRBV28; 7 bases fit TRBD1. Germline loops: CDR1 MDHEN, CDR2 SYDVKM. V lost 6 bases to trimming and J lost 2 bases; unmatched junction nucleotides: 7. This CDR3 spans 14 amino acids. The CDR3: CASSPDRVTYEQYF. The CDR3 bases are TGTGCCAGCAGCCCCGACAGGGTAACCTACGAGCAGTACTTC.

The chain joins TRBV29-1 to TRBJ1-1, with D unresolved. The length of the CDR3 is 13 residues. Per germline, CDR1 SQVTM and CDR2 ANQGSEA. V shed 5 bases and J shed 0 bases, with 10 bases lying between them. Here the CDR3 reads CSVYKKLNTEAFF. CDR3 coding DNA: TGCAGCGTTTATAAAAAGCTGAACACTGAAGCTTTCTTT.

The chain links TRBV7-8 to TRBJ1-2; 7 positions match TRBD1. The CDR3 totals 13 residues. Unmatched junction bases numbered 2, after V lost 3 bases and J lost 4 bases. Germline V CDR1 and CDR2: SGHVS, FQNEAQ. The CDR3 loop is CASSLTGIYGYTF. The CDR3 nucleotides are TGTGCCAGCAGCTTGACAGGGATCTATGGCTACACCTTC.

This clone was found a few times. This chain links TRBV7-9 with TRBJ1-2, with 7 bases aligning to TRBD1. V dropped 2 bases and J dropped 7; count of bases not matched to a gene: 10. Germline-derived CDR1 and CDR2 are SEHNR and FQNEAQ (reference sequence). The CDR3 has 15 residues. The CDR3 coding sequence is TGTGCCAGCAGCTTACCCTACTCGACAGGGAGTGGCTACACCTTC. This translates into CASSLPYSTGSGYTF. Variable domain in full (rest from reference TRBV7-9 and TRBJ1-2): DTGVSQNPRHKITKRGQNVTFRCDPISEHNRLYWYRQTLGQGPEFLTYFQNEAQLEKSRLLSDRFSAERPKGSFSTLEIQRTEQGDSAMYLCASSLPYSTGSGYTFGSGTRLTVV.

The chain recombines TRBV5-1 with TRBJ1-4; tentative D call: TRBD1 (5 bases). The ends were cut back, 1 base at V and 5 bases at J, with 18 bases in the middle. Per germline, CDR1 SGHRS and CDR2 YFSETQ. The CDR3 extends over 17 amino acids. The CDR3 spells CASSLLPPGALNEKLFF. In DNA, the CDR3 is TGCGCCAGCAGCTTGCTCCCTCCTGGGGCCCTAAATGAAAAACTGTTTTTT.

V and J are TRBV5-1 and TRBJ2-2; D possibly corresponds to TRBD1 (5 bases). There are 15 residues in the CDR3. Germline values: CDR1 SGHRS, CDR2 YFSETQ. V was pared by 0 bases and J by 4 bases, with 10 bases between. The CDR3 region has the DNA TGCGCCAGCAGCTTGGGGGGCGCTCGCACCGGGGAGCTGTTTTTT. It encodes CASSLGGARTGELFF.

The V and J genes are TRBV29-1 and TRBJ2-5, with TRBD1 matching 8 bases. This CDR3 has 15 residues. The ends lost 4 bases at V and 2 bases at J; junction bases unmatched: 9. Germline V gene lookup returns CDR1 SQVTM and CDR2 ANQGSEA. The CDR3 nucleotides are TGCAGCGTTGTCGACAGGGGAATAGGGCAAGAGACCCAGTACTTC. Translated, it gives CSVVDRGIGQETQYF.

The chain links TRBV28 to TRBJ2-7; D gene unclear. Looked up from germline, CDR1 is MDHEN and CDR2 is SYDVKM. V lost 8 bases and J 7 bases, leaving 27 bases between the germline ends. CDR3 length: 16 amino acids. The CDR3 DNA reads TGTGCCAGCTTTGGGTCAAACACGATTACTCCCGGGGAGCAGTACTTC. Its translation: CASFGSNTITPGEQYF.

The chain uses TRBV13 and TRBJ2-4; weak D call: TRBD1 (6 bases). Germline CDR1 and CDR2: PRHDT and FYEKMQ (reference sequence). CDR3 length: 12 amino acids. V lost 5 bases and J 10 bases, leaving 12 bases between the germline ends. CDR3 region: CASSIPTGIQYF. The CDR3 DNA is TGTGCCAGCAGCATCCCTACAGGGATTCAGTACTTC.